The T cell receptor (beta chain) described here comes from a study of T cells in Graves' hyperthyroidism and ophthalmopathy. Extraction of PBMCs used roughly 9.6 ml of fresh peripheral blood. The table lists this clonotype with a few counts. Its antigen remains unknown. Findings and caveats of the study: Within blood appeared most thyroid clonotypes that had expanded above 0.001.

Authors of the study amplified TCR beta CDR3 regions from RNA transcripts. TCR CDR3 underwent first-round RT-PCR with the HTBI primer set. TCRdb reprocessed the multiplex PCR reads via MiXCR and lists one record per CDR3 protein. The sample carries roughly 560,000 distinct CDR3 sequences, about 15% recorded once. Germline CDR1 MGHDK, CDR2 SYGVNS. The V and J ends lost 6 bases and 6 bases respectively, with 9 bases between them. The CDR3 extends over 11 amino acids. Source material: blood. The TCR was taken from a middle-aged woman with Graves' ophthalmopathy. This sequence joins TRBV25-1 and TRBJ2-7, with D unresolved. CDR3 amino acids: CASSDGFEQYF. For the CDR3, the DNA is TGTGCCAGCAGCGACGGGTTCGAGCAGTACTTC.